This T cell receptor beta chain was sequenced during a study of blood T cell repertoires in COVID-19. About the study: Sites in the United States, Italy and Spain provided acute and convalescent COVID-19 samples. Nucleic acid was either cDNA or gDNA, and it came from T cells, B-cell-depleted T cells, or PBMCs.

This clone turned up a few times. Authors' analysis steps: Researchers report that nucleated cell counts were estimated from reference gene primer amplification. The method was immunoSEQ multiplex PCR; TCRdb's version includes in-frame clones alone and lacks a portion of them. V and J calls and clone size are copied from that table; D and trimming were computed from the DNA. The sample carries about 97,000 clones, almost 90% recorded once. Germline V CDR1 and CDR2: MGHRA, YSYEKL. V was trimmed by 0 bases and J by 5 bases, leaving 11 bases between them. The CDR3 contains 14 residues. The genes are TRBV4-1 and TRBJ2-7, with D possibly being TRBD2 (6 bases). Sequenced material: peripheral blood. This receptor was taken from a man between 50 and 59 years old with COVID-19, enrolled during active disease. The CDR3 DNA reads TGCGCCAGCAGCCAAGATCAGCGGGTAGACGAGCAGTACTTC. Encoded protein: CASSQDQRVDEQYF.